Below are 28 T cell receptor beta chains sequenced from a single sample in a study of T cell changes during pregnancy in multiple sclerosis. The table came from immunoSEQ multiplex PCR; TCRdb's copy has only in-frame clones and leaves some out. The sample consists of more than 65,000 clones, about 93% of them appearing once. The sequenced sample was CD4+ T cells from peripheral blood mononuclear cells, obtained before pregnancy. The receptor source for this set is a female donor with multiple sclerosis, enrolled in a pregnancy study.

The chain is built from TRBV6-1 and TRBJ2-7; 7 nucleotides line up with TRBD1. J lost 0 bases, V lost 7 bases, and 3 bases had no gene match. Germline-derived CDR1 and CDR2 are MNHNS and SASEGT. The CDR3 has 13 residues. The CDR3 DNA follows: TGTGCCAGCATGTGGACAGGCTCCTACGAGCAGTACTTC. Translation: CASMWTGSYEQYF.

This clone was counted a few times. This rearrangement joins TRBV4-3 to TRBJ1-1; D unresolved. Germline-derived CDR1 and CDR2 are LGHNA and YSLEER. The ends were cut back, 0 bases at V and 0 bases at J, with 14 bases in the middle. The CDR3 is 17 amino acids. The CDR3 DNA is TGCGCCAGCAGCCAAGATTTTCGTGTGGGCATGAACACTGAAGCTTTCTTT. Protein sequence: CASSQDFRVGMNTEAFF.

The chain joins TRBV6-5 to TRBJ1-1, with TRBD1 matching 11 bases. Losses at the gene ends were 5 bases for V and 5 bases for J; bases not matched to a gene: 4. CDR3 length: 14 residues. Germline lookup yields CDR1 MNHEY and CDR2 SVGAGI. The CDR3 bases are TGTGCCAGCAGTAGGGACAGGGGGATGACTGAAGCTTTCTTT. This encodes CASSRDRGMTEAFF.

V gene TRBV2 combines with J gene TRBJ2-3; weak D call: TRBD1 (5 bases). Germline CDR1 SNHLY, CDR2 FYNNEI. V gave up 5 bases and J gave up 2 bases, with 11 bases separating them. The CDR3 is made up of 14 amino acids. In nucleotides, the CDR3 is TGTGCCAGCAGTTCCTCGACAGTCACAGATACGCAGTATTTT. This gives the protein CASSSSTVTDTQYF. The whole variable domain, remainder taken from reference TRBV2 and TRBJ2-3, is EPEVTQTPSHQVTQMGQEVILRCVPISNHLYFYWYRQILGQKVEFLVSFYNNEISEKSEIFDDQFSVERPDGSNFTLKIRSTKLEDSAMYFCASSSSTVTDTQYFGPGTRLTVL.

The rearrangement joins TRBV5-3 to TRBJ2-7; 8 nucleotides match TRBD2. TRBV5-3 counts as an open reading frame of uncertain function. CDR3 length equals 16 residues. J was trimmed by 5 bases and V by 0 bases; bases with no gene match: 10. Here the CDR3 reads CARSLGQRESSNEQYF. In DNA form, the CDR3 reads TGTGCCAGAAGCTTGGGTCAGCGGGAGTCGTCTAACGAGCAGTACTTC.

The genes are TRBV19 and TRBJ2-3; 11 positions match TRBD2. This CDR3 region has 15 residues. Per the germline V gene, CDR1 is LNHDA and CDR2 is SQIVND (reference sequence). V lost 5 bases and J lost 1; bases outside the gene matches: 2. The CDR3 DNA is TGTGCCAGTAGTCAACTAGCGGGGGGCACAGATACGCAGTATTTT. Encoded protein: CASSQLAGGTDTQYF. Filled out from reference TRBV19 and TRBJ2-3, the complete variable domain reads DGGITQSPKYLFRKEGQNVTLSCEQNLNHDAMYWYRQDPGQGLRLIYYSQIVNDFQKGDIAEGYSVSREKKESFPLTVTSAQKNPTAFYLCASSQLAGGTDTQYFGPGTRLTVL.

This chain links TRBV19 with TRBJ1-4; TRBD1 is a possible D gene (6 bases). Germline V gives CDR1 LNHDA, CDR2 SQIVND (reference sequence). Trimming stripped 3 bases from V and 7 bases from J, with 24 bases between. The CDR3 extends over 18 amino acids. The CDR3 is CASSMVFGGAGFIEKLFF. DNA of the CDR3: TGTGCCAGTAGTATGGTCTTCGGGGGGGCCGGGTTCATTGAAAAACTGTTTTTT.

This chain uses TRBV27 with TRBJ1-1; 8 nucleotides line up with TRBD1. The ends lost 3 bases at V and 1 base at J; junction bases unmatched: 7. Germline V gene data show CDR1 as MNHEY and CDR2 as SMNVEV (reference sequence). The CDR3 consists of 16 residues. This chain's CDR3 is CASSFRPGGWNTEAFF. CDR3 nucleotide sequence: TGTGCCAGCAGTTTTAGGCCAGGGGGCTGGAACACTGAAGCTTTCTTT.

The chain joins TRBV5-1 to TRBJ1-5, with 7 bases that match TRBD1. The V segment lost 0 bases and the J segment 5 bases; nucleotides outside the gene matches: 5. This CDR3 contains 15 residues. The germline CDR1 and CDR2 sequences are SGHRS and YFSETQ. The CDR3: CASSLGDRDHQPQHF. The CDR3, as DNA: TGCGCCAGCAGCTTGGGAGACAGGGATCATCAGCCCCAGCATTTT.

V and J are TRBV29-1 and TRBJ2-1; D perhaps matches TRBD2 (5 bases). This CDR3 spans 12 amino acids. The V gene's germline CDR1 is SQVTM and CDR2 ANQGSEA. V gave up 7 bases and J gave up 3 bases, with 10 bases separating them. The CDR3: CSGGGNYNEQFF. CDR3 coding DNA: TGCAGCGGTGGAGGAAACTACAATGAGCAGTTCTTC.

The chain has TRBV15 and TRBJ1-1; 8 bases agree with TRBD1. The CDR3 runs 15 residues. CDR1 is LNHNV, CDR2 YYDKDF, per germline (reference sequence). V shed 1 base, J shed 1 base, and the junction held 2 bases outside the gene matches. The CDR3 reads CATSRGGTGNTEAFF. As DNA, the CDR3 is TGTGCCACCAGCAGAGGCGGGACAGGGAACACTGAAGCTTTCTTT.

The J gene is TRBJ1-2, the V gene TRBV28; D unclear. CDR3 length: 13 amino acids. Germline values: CDR1 MDHEN, CDR2 SYDVKM. Trimming shortened V by 8 bases and J by 2 bases, and 12 bases separated the two germline ends. In nucleotides, the CDR3 is TGTGCCAGCGAATTGTCCAGGAACTATGGCTACACCTTC. This translates into CASELSRNYGYTF.

The CDR3 sequence: CASSVEGRDGQPQHF. The DNA for the CDR3 is TGTGCCAGCAGCGTAGAAGGCAGGGATGGTCAGCCCCAGCATTTT. The V and J genes are TRBV9 and TRBJ1-5; perhaps TRBD1 as D (5 bases). The CDR3 loop spans 15 amino acids. Germline CDR1 is SGDLS and CDR2 is YYNGEE. The V gene lost 0 bases and the J gene lost 6 bases, with 13 bases spanning the gap.

The chain recombines TRBV27 with TRBJ1-1, with TRBD1 identical over 7 bases. This CDR3 contains 14 residues. V shed 1 base, J shed 6 bases, and the junction held 5 bases outside the gene matches. In germline, CDR1 is MNHEY, CDR2 SMNVEV (reference sequence). The CDR3, as DNA: TGTGCCAGCAGTTTATTCGGACAGGCCCCTGAAGCTTTCTTT. Its protein is CASSLFGQAPEAFF.

The CDR3: CASSQRQGSYSPLHF. CDR3 nucleotides: TGCGCCAGCAGCCAACGACAGGGGAGTTATTCACCCCTCCACTTT. The J gene is TRBJ1-6, the V gene TRBV5-1, with 8 bases that match TRBD1. V was clipped by 4 bases and J by 8 bases; unmatched bases: 8. This CDR3 has 15 amino acids. Looked up from germline, CDR1 is SGHRS and CDR2 is YFSETQ. Looking up the rest from reference TRBV5-1 and TRBJ1-6 gives the full variable domain: KAGVTQTPRYLIKTRGQQVTLSCSPISGHRSVSWYQQTPGQGLQFLFEYFSETQRNKGNFPGRFSGRQFSNSRSEMNVSTLELGDSALYLCASSQRQGSYSPLHFGNGTRLTVT.

This chain connects TRBV2 to TRBJ2-4; D might be TRBD2 (6 bases). This CDR3 is built from 14 residues. CDR1 SNHLY and CDR2 FYNNEI come from the germline V gene. The V gene lost 6 bases and the J gene lost 1 base, with 10 bases spanning the gap. DNA of the CDR3: TGTGCCAGCAGCGGGAGTTTTGCCAAAAACATTCAGTACTTC. Translating it yields CASSGSFAKNIQYF.

CDR3 nucleotides: TGTGCTAGTGGCCGACAGGGGGGGAGCTACGAGCAGTACTTC. Protein: CASGRQGGSYEQYF. The chain couples TRBV12-5 to TRBJ2-7; 9 bases fit TRBD1. The CDR3 loop spans 14 amino acids. V lost 6 bases, J lost 3 bases, and 6 bases stayed unmatched. Germline V lookup: CDR1 LGHNT, CDR2 FRNRAP.

This clone was detected once. The chain combines TRBV27 with TRBJ2-3; 13 nucleotides match TRBD2. The V and J ends lost 3 bases and 0 bases, in that order; junction bases with no gene match: 3. CDR3 length: 17 amino acids. CDR1 and CDR2 from the germline V gene are MNHEY and SMNVEV (reference sequence). The CDR3 sequence: CASSLGTSGKSTDTQYF. The CDR3 bases are TGTGCCAGCAGTTTGGGGACTAGCGGGAAAAGCACAGATACGCAGTATTTT.

The chain couples TRBV7-9 to TRBJ1-6; no definite D call. The CDR3 has 13 amino acids. Trimming cost V 4 bases and J 5 bases, with 6 bases left between them. Germline CDR1 reads SEHNR; CDR2 reads FQNEAQ (reference sequence). The CDR3 spells CASSWQNNSPLHF. Written as DNA, the CDR3 is TGTGCCAGCAGCTGGCAGAATAATTCACCCCTCCACTTT.

This chain links TRBV9 with TRBJ2-3; perhaps TRBD2 as D (7 bases). The V gene lost 1 base and the J gene lost 1 base, with 10 bases spanning the gap. The CDR3 sequence is 15 residues long. CDR1 SGDLS and CDR2 YYNGEE come from the germline V gene. The CDR3, as DNA: TGTGCCAGCAGCGTATTGGGGGGGCGCACAGATACGCAGTATTTT. It is translated as CASSVLGGRTDTQYF.

This clone was detected a few times. The V call is TRBV4-3, the J call TRBJ2-7, with a weak D call TRBD1 (6 bases). CDR1 and CDR2 from the germline V gene are LGHNA and YSLEER. The CDR3 is made up of 14 amino acids. The ends were cut back, 4 bases at V and 8 bases at J, with 18 bases in the middle. The DNA for the CDR3 is TGCGCCAGCAGCCGATACAGGGAAGGCACCCAGCAGTACTTC. It yields the protein CASSRYREGTQQYF.

The chain employs TRBV6-6 and TRBJ1-1, with D perhaps matching TRBD1 (6 bases). This CDR3 region has 16 residues. Per the germline V gene, CDR1 is MNHNY and CDR2 is SVGAGI (reference sequence). V was shortened by 6 bases and J by 3 bases, with 20 bases between the two germline ends. CDR3 region: CASRKGRGEGDTEAFF. DNA of the CDR3: TGTGCCAGCAGAAAGGGTCGTGGCGAGGGGGACACTGAAGCTTTCTTT.

V and J are TRBV5-5 and TRBJ1-2; D is unclear. This CDR3 contains 12 residues. V was trimmed by 0 bases and J by 6 bases, leaving 6 bases between them. CDR1 and CDR2 (germline): SGHKS, YYEKEE (reference sequence). The CDR3 sequence: CASSLAADGYTF. In DNA form, the CDR3 reads TGTGCCAGCAGCTTGGCGGCGGATGGCTACACCTTC.

The gene calls are TRBV5-8 and TRBJ1-5; 9 nucleotides align to TRBD1. The CDR3 runs 18 residues. Germline V gene lookup returns CDR1 SGHTS and CDR2 YDEGEE. J was trimmed by 0 bases and V by 1 base; bases with no gene match: 8. Here the CDR3 DNA reads TGTGCCAGCAGCTTGAGGGACAGGGAGGTGGATAGCAATCAGCCCCAGCATTTT. Translating it yields CASSLRDREVDSNQPQHF.

This sequence joins TRBV5-1 and TRBJ1-4; a weak D match, TRBD1 (5 bases). Germline V gene data show CDR1 as SGHRS and CDR2 as YFSETQ. Deletions cut 4 bases from V and 0 bases from J, with 10 bases between. CDR3 length: 15 residues. CDR3 protein: CASSPGGATNEKLFF. In DNA, the CDR3 is TGCGCCAGCAGCCCGGGGGGGGCAACTAATGAAAAACTGTTTTTT.

V gene TRBV11-2 combines with J gene TRBJ2-7; D unresolved. This CDR3 comprises 14 residues. Trimming removed 1 base from V and 3 bases from J, with 10 bases in between. Germline CDR1 and CDR2: SGHAT and FQNNGV. CDR3 protein: CASSLGLTNYEQYF. CDR3 in DNA: TGTGCCAGCAGCTTAGGACTGACCAACTACGAGCAGTACTTC.

The gene calls are TRBV5-1 and TRBJ1-3; TRBD1 might be the D (6 bases). The germline V gene encodes CDR1 SGHRS and CDR2 YFSETQ. The CDR3 length is 16 residues. V lost 0 bases and J lost 0, with 10 bases in between. The CDR3 region has the DNA TGCGCCAGCAGCTTGGCCCAGGGGAGCTCTGGAAACACCATATATTTT. Translating it yields CASSLAQGSSGNTIYF.

On this clone: The germline gene is not matched at one end of the junction; a read error may be the cause. The rearrangement uses TRBV7-7 and TRBJ2-7, with 8 bases lining up with TRBD1. Germline CDR1 is SSHAT and CDR2 is FNYEAQ (reference sequence). This CDR3 has 15 residues. The CDR3 DNA sequence: TGTGCTAGCAGATCCACGGACAGGGTAACCTACGAGCAGTACTTC. Encoded protein: CASRSTDRVTYEQYF.